These 14 T cell receptor beta chains share one sample of origin, sequenced in a study of early T cells in non-severe SARS-CoV-2 infection. TCRdb redid the calling of the 5' RACE reads with MiXCR, one entry per CDR3 protein. The sample has some 23,000 distinct CDR3 sequences; 4.8% are singletons. The sequencing sample was made of whole blood. The receptors here all came from an adult who was a healthcare worker with PCR-confirmed SARS-CoV-2 infection or an uninfected control (not recorded which).

This sequence joins TRBV7-3 and TRBJ2-6, with unresolved D. Germline CDR1 SGHTA, CDR2 FQGTGA. Trimming removed 3 bases at V and 0 bases at J, with 6 bases between. The CDR3 has 15 residues. The CDR3 region is CASSFSSSGANVLTF. The CDR3 nucleotides read TGTGCCAGCAGCTTCAGCAGCTCTGGGGCCAACGTCCTGACTTTC.

As for this clonotype: Given a much more abundant clone one base away, this may be a read error. The chain carries TRBV19 and TRBJ2-1; 8 bases match TRBD2. The CDR3 loop spans 15 amino acids. V trimming: 2 bases; J trimming: 5 bases; junction bases outside the gene matches: 5. The germline V gene encodes CDR1 LNHDA and CDR2 SQIVND (reference sequence). This CDR3 reads CASSISGGPDNEQFF. Here the CDR3 DNA reads TGTGCCAGTAGTATAAGCGGGGGACCTGACAATGAGCAGTTCTTC.

The CDR3 is CASSSLLLRRETYNEQFF. CDR3 bases: TGTGCCAGCAGCTCACTCCTCCTCAGGCGGGAGACCTACAATGAGCAGTTCTTC. The chain has TRBV7-8 and TRBJ2-1; 7 bases fit TRBD2. Germline V gene data show CDR1 as SGHVS and CDR2 as FQNEAQ. This CDR3 contains 18 residues. The trim removed 4 bases at V and 2 bases at J, leaving 14 bases unmatched. The variable domain in full, with the rest retrieved from reference TRBV7-8 and TRBJ2-1, is GAGVSQSPRYKVAKRGQDVALRCDPISGHVSLFWYQQALGQGPEFLTYFQNEAQLDKSGLPSDRFFAERPEGSVSTLKIQRTQQEDSAVYLCASSSLLLRRETYNEQFFGPGTRLTVL.

The table lists this clonotype with many counts. This rearrangement joins TRBV7-6 to TRBJ2-5; 9 positions agree with TRBD2. CDR3 size: 15 residues. Trimming removed 1 base from V and 2 bases from J; junction bases left unmatched: 2. The germline gives CDR1 SGHVS, CDR2 FNYEAQ. CDR3 loop: CASSLEAGGQETQYF. CDR3 nucleotide sequence: TGTGCCAGCAGCTTAGAGGCGGGGGGGCAAGAGACCCAGTACTTC.

The J gene is TRBJ2-2, the V gene TRBV5-1; 9 bases agree with TRBD1. The CDR3 extends over 14 amino acids. V was clipped by 4 bases and J by 5 bases; unmatched bases: 3. Germline values: CDR1 SGHRS, CDR2 YFSETQ. In DNA form, the CDR3 reads TGCGCCAGCAGCGGGACAGGGAGTACCGGGGAGCTGTTTTTT. This gives the protein CASSGTGSTGELFF.

V is TRBV20-1 and J is TRBJ1-3; no reliable D call. In germline, CDR1 is DFQATT, CDR2 SNEGSKA (reference sequence). V lost 3 bases and J 2 bases, leaving 8 bases between the germline ends. This CDR3 contains 13 residues. Here the CDR3 DNA reads TGCAGTGCTAGGGGAGGCACTGGAAACACCATATATTTT. It codes for CSARGGTGNTIYF.

This clonotype came up a few times. The chain has TRBV5-5 and TRBJ2-7; 7 bases fit TRBD1. V lost 3 bases, J lost 1 base, and 4 bases stayed unmatched. The CDR3 extends over 14 amino acids. Looked up from germline, CDR1 is SGHKS and CDR2 is YYEKEE (reference sequence). The DNA for the CDR3 is TGTGCCAGCAGCTACCGACAGGGATCCTACGAGCAGTACTTC. Protein sequence: CASSYRQGSYEQYF.

The J gene is TRBJ1-1, the V gene TRBV12-3 or TRBV12-4; D is ambiguous. V lost 3 bases to trimming and J lost 1 base, with 3 bases between them. CDR3 size: 12 residues. CDR3 residues: CASSFANTEAFF. Here the CDR3 DNA reads TGTGCCAGCAGTTTTGCGAACACTGAAGCTTTCTTT.

This clonotype was observed at least ten times. This rearrangement joins TRBV7-9 to TRBJ2-3; no definite D call. This CDR3 region has 12 residues. Per germline, CDR1 SEHNR and CDR2 FQNEAQ (reference sequence). V lost 5 bases and J lost 2, with 5 bases in between. Here the CDR3 DNA reads TGTGCCAGCAGCGATTACACAGATACGCAGTATTTT. Translation: CASSDYTDTQYF.

The sample holds many counts of this clonotype. V usage is TRBV6-1 and J usage is TRBJ2-3; 11 bases map to TRBD2. The junction had 8 bases not matched to a gene; V was cut back by 5 bases and J by 4 bases. Germline V CDR1 and CDR2: MNHNS, SASEGT. This CDR3 is 16 amino acids long. CDR3 nucleotide sequence: TGTGCCAGCAGTATCCGACTAGCGGGGTTCCCAGATACGCAGTATTTT. Residues: CASSIRLAGFPDTQYF.

This clonotype came up many times. This chain links TRBV14 with TRBJ1-2; D possibly corresponds to TRBD1 (6 bases). The ends were cut back, 4 bases at V and 4 bases at J, with 16 bases in the middle. CDR1 is SGHDN, CDR2 FVKESK, per germline. The CDR3 totals 15 residues. CDR3 coding DNA: TGTGCCAGCAGCCCGAACAGGGTCTTTAGCTATGGCTACACCTTC. Amino acids: CASSPNRVFSYGYTF.

There are many counts of this clonotype. The gene calls are TRBV20-1 and TRBJ1-2; D is ambiguous. CDR3 length: 11 amino acids. Germline V lookup: CDR1 DFQATT, CDR2 SNEGSKA (reference sequence). Trimming left V 3 bases short and J 8 bases short, with 10 bases between. The CDR3 DNA reads as TGCAGTGCTAGGGTGGCTGGCGGCTACACCTTC. Translation: CSARVAGGYTF.

This clonotype was recorded at least ten times. The rearrangement joins TRBV18 to TRBJ2-5; D may be TRBD1 (6 bases). Germline loops: CDR1 KGHSH, CDR2 LQKENI. With 3 bases removed from V and 1 base from J, the gap between germline ends came to 12 bases. The CDR3 covers 15 residues. The CDR3 bases are TGTGCCAGCTCACCCTTACAGGGTGCCCAAGAGACCCAGTACTTC. Protein product: CASSPLQGAQETQYF.

This chain connects TRBV4-2 to TRBJ2-7, with D unresolved. Trimming took 0 bases from V and 0 from J, leaving 18 bases between them. CDR1 and CDR2 (germline): LGHNA, YNFKEQ. The CDR3 runs 18 residues. CDR3 sequence (DNA): TGTGCCAGCAGCCAAGAATATGTTGGCCCTTTTAGCTCCTACGAGCAGTACTTC. Translated, it gives CASSQEYVGPFSSYEQYF.